This TCR beta chain was found in a study of blood T cell repertoires in COVID-19. Study as a whole: In each case, the material was cDNA or gDNA derived from T cells, B-cell-depleted T cells, or PBMCs.

V gave up 5 bases and J gave up 3 bases; unmatched junction bases: 15. The CDR3 is made up of 18 amino acids. Germline V lookup: CDR1 SGHNT, CDR2 YENEEA. Participants came from under 30 US areas, aged roughly 18 to 95 years. In the study's own analysis: For nucleated cells, counts were estimated from reference gene primer amplification. Clones were sequenced by immunoSEQ multiplex PCR, and TCRdb holds only the in-frame ones, with some missing. V, J and clone size were drawn from that table, and D and trimming were deduced from the DNA. This table has about 180,000 clones, 85% to 90% appearing once. The clonotype comes from a woman aged 40 to 49 with acute COVID-19. Sequenced material: PBMCs or T cells enriched from blood (not recorded which). The rearrangement links TRBV11-3 to TRBJ1-5, with 8 bases identical to TRBD1. CDR3 coding DNA: TGTGCCAGCAGCCCTATTAATACCGGGACAGGCGACAATCAGCCCCAGCATTTT. It translates to CASSPINTGTGDNQPQHF.